One and the same sample provided the 19 T cell receptor beta chains below, sequenced in a study of T-cell memory formation after mild COVID-19. TCRdb processed the 5' RACE reads anew with MiXCR; each CDR3 protein has one entry. The data contain more than 450,000 distinct CDR3 sequences, 18% of them seen just once; the ten biggest clones take up about 12%. The specimen sequenced was PBMCs or a T cell subset sorted from them (not recorded which). These receptors came from an adult woman who had mild COVID-19 (a few samples of this study predate the infection). Cell type and time point are not known.

This clonotype was observed many times. The chain has TRBV5-1 and TRBJ1-1; D uncertain. The V and J ends lost 2 bases and 1 base respectively, with 9 bases between them. The CDR3 runs 14 residues. The germline gives CDR1 SGHRS, CDR2 YFSETQ. The CDR3 DNA reads TGCGCCAGCAGCTTCGGGTCAACGAACACTGAAGCTTTCTTT. Protein: CASSFGSTNTEAFF.

This clonotype came up a few times. This chain uses TRBV6-5 with TRBJ1-2, with D possibly being TRBD1 (6 bases). V was trimmed by 1 base and J by 7 bases, leaving 19 bases between them. This CDR3 contains 16 residues. Germline CDR1 MNHEY, CDR2 SVGAGI. The CDR3 reads CASSYFPTGRLGGYTF. CDR3 coding DNA: TGTGCCAGCAGTTACTTCCCGACAGGCCGTCTGGGTGGCTACACCTTC.

The rearrangement links TRBV4-1 to TRBJ2-5, with unresolved D. Germline values: CDR1 MGHRA, CDR2 YSYEKL. V shed 0 bases and J shed 0 bases, with 11 bases lying between them. The CDR3 consists of 16 residues. The CDR3 region is CASSQEARGYQETQYF. The CDR3, as DNA: TGCGCCAGCAGCCAAGAGGCTCGTGGGTACCAAGAGACCCAGTACTTC.

The chain combines TRBV5-1 with TRBJ1-2, with 11 bases fitting TRBD1. CDR3 length: 14 amino acids. Germline assignment: CDR1 SGHRS and CDR2 YFSETQ. V was pared by 0 bases and J by 8 bases, with 3 bases of the junction left unmatched. The CDR3 reads CASSLAGTGGGYTF. CDR3 bases: TGCGCCAGCAGCTTGGCCGGGACAGGGGGAGGCTACACCTTC.

This clonotype showed up just a few times. The chain has TRBV7-3 and TRBJ2-7, with D possibly being TRBD2 (6 bases). This CDR3 has 17 residues. Looked up from germline, CDR1 is SGHTA and CDR2 is FQGTGA. V was pared by 5 bases and J by 2 bases, with 22 bases between. The CDR3 DNA follows: TGTGCCAGCAGCCCCGCCGGCGGGACGGGTAGAGCCTACGAGCAGTACTTC. Translating gives CASSPAGGTGRAYEQYF.

This clonotype was seen only a few times. This rearrangement joins TRBV7-8 to TRBJ2-7, with TRBD2 matching 9 bases. J gave up 7 bases and V 6 bases, and 16 bases lay outside the gene matches. Germline V CDR1 and CDR2: SGHVS, FQNEAQ. This CDR3 is 16 amino acids long. The CDR3 reads CASRPVAGVPLGEQYF. The CDR3 DNA reads as TGTGCCAGCAGGCCTGTAGCGGGAGTGCCGCTCGGTGAGCAGTACTTC.

The chain joins TRBV2 to TRBJ1-1; tentatively, D is TRBD1 (5 bases). The CDR3 runs 15 residues. Trimming pared 11 bases from V and 5 bases from J, leaving 24 bases between. The germline V gene has CDR1 SNHLY and CDR2 FYNNEI. The CDR3 DNA is TGTGCCCGAATCGGCAGGGATGTATCGGAGACTGAAGCTTTCTTT. This gives the protein CARIGRDVSETEAFF.

The J gene is TRBJ2-5, the V gene TRBV7-6, with D possibly matching TRBD2 (6 bases). In germline, CDR1 is SGHVS, CDR2 FNYEAQ. The CDR3 is made up of 15 amino acids. The V and J ends lost 1 base and 2 bases respectively, with 11 bases between them. CDR3 amino acids: CASSLGWGTQETQYF. CDR3 bases: TGTGCCAGCAGCTTAGGGTGGGGGACTCAAGAGACCCAGTACTTC.

This rearrangement joins TRBV7-9 to TRBJ2-4; D is possibly TRBD1 (6 bases). Looked up from germline, CDR1 is SEHNR and CDR2 is FQNEAQ (reference sequence). The CDR3 sequence is 14 residues long. V was cut by 4 bases and J by 8 bases, with 15 bases left in between. DNA of the CDR3: TGTGCCAGCAGCTCCTGGGGAGAGGGGGACATTCAGTACTTC. It encodes CASSSWGEGDIQYF. The full variable domain, in which reference TRBV7-9 and TRBJ2-4 provide the parts outside the CDR3, is DTGVSQNPRHKITKRGQNVTFRCDPISEHNRLYWYRQTLGQGPEFLTYFQNEAQLEKSRLLSDRFSAERPKGSFSTLEIQRTEQGDSAMYLCASSSWGEGDIQYFGAGTRLSVL.

The rearrangement links TRBV7-9 to TRBJ2-3; the D is unclear. Germline loops: CDR1 SEHNR, CDR2 FQNEAQ (reference sequence). V dropped 4 bases and J dropped 4 bases, with 12 bases sitting between them. The CDR3 has 14 residues. The chain's CDR3 is CASSSPDGSDTQYF. The DNA of the CDR3 is TGTGCCAGCAGCTCCCCGGACGGCTCAGATACGCAGTATTTT. The full variable domain, with the rest looked up from reference TRBV7-9 and TRBJ2-3, is DTGVSQNPRHKITKRGQNVTFRCDPISEHNRLYWYRQTLGQGPEFLTYFQNEAQLEKSRLLSDRFSAERPKGSFSTLEIQRTEQGDSAMYLCASSSPDGSDTQYFGPGTRLTVL.

For the CDR3, the DNA is TGTGCCAGCAGCGGTCCCCTAGCGGGGGGGGGAACCTACGAGCAGTACTTC. Translating gives CASSGPLAGGGTYEQYF. J is TRBJ2-7 and V is TRBV9; TRBD2 matches 12 bases. Germline CDR1 reads SGDLS; CDR2 reads YYNGEE. CDR3 size: 17 residues. V shed 3 bases and J 2 bases; nucleotides not matched to a gene: 9.

The rearrangement joins TRBV7-8 to TRBJ1-1; D is possibly TRBD1 (5 bases). The V end lost 1 base, the J end lost 8 bases, and 14 bases lay between the germline ends. Germline V gene sequence: CDR1 SGHVS, CDR2 FQNEAQ. The CDR3 is 14 amino acids. The CDR3 reads CASSLDIRRGEAFF. The CDR3 DNA reads as TGTGCCAGCAGCTTAGACATCAGGCGGGGCGAAGCTTTCTTT.

The chain recombines TRBV5-5 with TRBJ2-1; D gene unclear. This CDR3 spans 14 amino acids. Trimming left V 3 bases short and J 7 bases short, with 14 bases between. CDR1 is SGHKS, CDR2 YYEKEE, per germline (reference sequence). The CDR3 sequence: CASSSLVRVNEQFF. The CDR3 DNA is TGTGCCAGCAGCTCGTTAGTAAGGGTGAATGAGCAGTTCTTC.

This clonotype was detected a few times. V and J are TRBV18 and TRBJ1-5, with 7 bases lining up with TRBD1. Germline CDR1 KGHSH, CDR2 LQKENI. The CDR3 consists of 16 residues. The V and J ends lost 6 bases and 0 bases, in that order; junction bases with no gene match: 8. The CDR3 bases are TGTGCCAGCTCGGCGACAGGGCTCTATAGCAATCAGCCCCAGCATTTT. Protein: CASSATGLYSNQPQHF.

The chain joins TRBV30 to TRBJ2-3; 9 nucleotides line up with TRBD1. CDR3 size: 18 residues. The V gene end was trimmed by 5 bases and the J gene end by 1 base; junction bases not matched to a gene: 16. The germline V gene has CDR1 GTSNPN and CDR2 SVGIG (reference sequence). The CDR3 reads CAWRNRDREFRGTDTQYF. The CDR3 region has the DNA TGTGCCTGGCGTAACCGGGACAGGGAGTTCCGGGGCACAGATACGCAGTATTTT. Combining the CDR3 with reference TRBV30 and TRBJ2-3 gives the whole variable domain SQTIHQWPATLVQPVGSPLSLECTVEGTSNPNLYWYRQAAGRGLQLLFYSVGIGQISSEVPQNLSASRPQDRQFILSSKKLLLSDSGFYLCAWRNRDREFRGTDTQYFGPGTRLTVL.

Only a few counts were recorded for this clonotype. The chain combines TRBV24-1 with TRBJ2-5, with D maybe TRBD1 (6 bases). Germline V gene lookup returns CDR1 KGHDR and CDR2 SFDVKD. V lost 9 bases and J lost 5, with 9 bases in between. The CDR3 runs to 11 residues. The CDR3 coding sequence is TGTGCCACCCGCAGGGGCGAGACCCAGTACTTC. Residues: CATRRGETQYF.

This clonotype came up a few times. The chain has TRBV4-3 and TRBJ2-1; D not resolved. The germline V and J ends were trimmed by 2 bases and 0 bases, with 8 bases remaining between them. The CDR3 is made up of 15 amino acids. CDR1 and CDR2 (germline): LGHNA, YSLEER. Here the CDR3 reads CASSQSLSSYNEQFF. The CDR3 coding sequence is TGCGCCAGCAGCCAAAGTCTAAGCTCCTACAATGAGCAGTTCTTC.

Concerning this clonotype itself: One end of the junction fails to match germline, which may point to a read error. V is TRBV7-4 and J is TRBJ1-2, with D unresolved. This CDR3 contains 9 residues. CDR1 is SGHVT, CDR2 SQSDAQ, per germline. The CDR3 nucleotides are TGTGCCAGCAGCCCTATGGATTGCTTC. It encodes CASSPMDCF.

The chain has TRBV5-5 and TRBJ2-2; 8 bases are a match to TRBD2. The V segment lost 9 bases and the J segment 1 base; nucleotides outside the gene matches: 11. Germline assignment: CDR1 SGHKS and CDR2 YYEKEE (reference sequence). The CDR3 consists of 16 residues. In nucleotides, the CDR3 is TGTGCCACCCGGCCTAGCGGGTGGAAGAACACCGGGGAGCTGTTTTTT. Translated: CATRPSGWKNTGELFF.